This T cell receptor beta chain was sequenced for a study of regulatory T cells in long-lasting Graves disease (dated by TCRdb to about 2021). About the investigation overall: Persistent Graves' disease was defined as persistently positive TSH receptor autoantibodies together with antithyroid drug treatment for over 5 years. Patients with persistent Graves' disease were compared with patients with newly diagnosed Graves' disease using TCR sequencing and RNA sequencing of peripheral blood. The study was conducted in China and was registered as a clinical trial. A total of 35 or so samples were covered by TCR sequencing, comprising approximately 13 persistent and around 20 newly diagnosed Graves' disease patients. On average, persistent Graves' disease patients in the clinical cohort had been on antithyroid drugs for approximately ten years. On the study overall, not on this receptor specifically: Lower TCR Shannon entropy and fewer highly expanded clones were observed in persistent Graves' disease patients than in newly diagnosed patients, which suggested clonal expansion. Patients with persistent disease shared more public clonotypes (around 2,500) than newly diagnosed patients did (more than 900). The small sample size was acknowledged by the authors as a limitation that may reduce accuracy. Preferential use of TRBV28, TRBJ1-2 and TRBJ2-5 was observed in persistent disease, whereas TRBV20-1 and TRBJ2-1 were favored in newly diagnosed disease. Sequencing and analysis were restricted to the TCR beta chain. Because the primary lesion, thyroid tissue, could not be accessed, the study looked at peripheral blood alone.

This clonotype was found a few times. This receptor's antigen is unknown. No base quality values were provided; no much bigger clone lies one nucleotide off. Its CDR3 holds 12 amino acids, cysteine through phenylalanine. Only the CDR3 DNA is retained, 36 bases long and in frame from the first base. CDR1 and CDR2, per the germline V gene (reference sequence), are SEHNR and FQNEAQ. V is shortened by 7 bases, J by 8 bases, and the region joining them spans 12 bases. This sample's time point label indicates: persistent/refractory GD, antithyroid drugs over 5 years with positive TRAb. RNA was extracted from PBMCs in TRIzol for both TCR sequencing and RNA sequencing. Graves' disease was diagnosed according to American Thyroid Association guidelines. Patients were recruited from an endocrinology department in Xi'an, China. From each patient, around 9 milliliters of peripheral blood was collected into an EDTA anticoagulant tube. Ficoll Paque Plus density gradient separation was used to isolate PBMCs, and no further T cell sorting was done. RNA quality was checked with an Agilent 2100 Bioanalyzer and agarose gel, and concentration with a NanoDrop 2000.

The library was obtained by multiplex PCR. The instrument was an Illumina HiSeq 4000. CDR3 regions were amplified by Arm-PCR with iRepertoire HTBI primers to construct TCR beta libraries. PCR products were gel purified before sequencing. The paper's processing steps were these. A total of roughly 67 TRBV and approximately 15 TRBJ segments were identified across samples and were used for gene usage analysis of CDR3 amino acid clonotypes. Filtered high-quality paired reads were merged into contigs using COPE and FqMerger. Contigs were aligned with BLAST to IMGT TRBV, TRBD and TRBJ reference genes, and CDR3 was defined per IMGT. Clonotypes above 0.1% frequency were classified as highly expanded clones. Shannon entropy served as the measure of repertoire diversity, while the Gini coefficient captured V-J evenness. A clonotype was considered public if more than one individual shared it. TCRdb's own reprocessing of the public reads used fastp at Q25 and MiXCR and kept productive beta chains. When rows share a CDR3 protein, they turn into one entry using the most common DNA and genes. TCRdb's processing, not the authors' own work, is the source of the V and J calls. The sample data list about 470,000 distinct CDR3 sequences, and less than 25% of these were observed just once. Together, the top ten hold over 7.5% of the sample.

The source was peripheral blood mononuclear cells (PBMCs), collected when the disease was refractory, from a patient treated with antithyroid drugs. The origin of this receptor is a female donor with Graves disease. This chain is built from TRBV7-9 and TRBJ1-3, with no reliable assignment of the D segment. The CDR3 region has the sequence CASNRPADTIYF. The DNA is TGTGCCAGCAATCGTCCCGCGGACACCATATATTTT.